The clone carrying this T cell receptor beta chain has a handful of counts. This CDR3 region has 16 residues. In germline, CDR1 is SGHDT, CDR2 YYEEEE. Trimming at V came to 4 bases and at J to 6 bases, leaving 7 bases not matched to a gene. Treatment noted: around 19 received Ad26.COV2.S at low or high dose, single or two shots; roughly 5 received placebo; per-sample allocation not given. All samples were drawn on day 63, counting from the first vaccine or placebo injection. These data belong to a study of Ad26.COV2.S vaccination and SARS-CoV-2 variants. Overall study: The Ad26.COV2.S arm of the COV1001 trial was where the donor was placed. Intramuscularly, Ad26.COV2.S was given either once or twice, 56 days apart.

The assay was immunoSEQ multiplex PCR, and TCRdb's table has in-frame clones only and misses some. The data contain approximately 450,000 clones, around nine tenths of them singletons. The sequence was collected from a person between 18 and 65 years old who received the Ad26.COV2.S COVID-19 vaccine or a placebo. The sample here was peripheral blood, taken in a trial of Ad26.COV2.S vaccine versus placebo. V usage is TRBV5-6 and J usage is TRBJ2-2; TRBD1 matches 12 bases. CDR3 sequence: CASSLPGTGGPGELFF. The CDR3 DNA reads TGTGCCAGCAGCCTACCCGGGACAGGGGGCCCCGGGGAGCTGTTTTTT.